These T cell receptor beta chains were read from a single sample in a study of control samples from healthy donors and cancer patients. The data were produced by immunoSEQ multiplex PCR, yet TCRdb's version contains in-frame clones alone and is incomplete. Of about 160,000 clones in the sample, approximately 96% were seen once. Material for sequencing was blood. The receptors come from a woman aged 40-49 years in good health. The CDR3 runs from the conserved cysteine through the conserved F or W. Fields, in order: CDR3 protein, CDR3 DNA, CDR3 length, clone size, V gene, D gene, J gene. D genes are given only for firm matches. Size is omitted from some rows. Given values are once, few, many or a class for expanded clones.

CDR3 protein: CASSSKGTANSPLHF
CDR3 DNA: TGTGCCAGCAGCTCCAAAGGGACAGCCAATTCACCCCTCCACTTT
CDR3 length: 15
clone size: -
V gene: TRBV7-9
D gene: TRBD1
J gene: TRBJ1-6

CDR3 protein: CASSDYGATNEKLFF
CDR3 DNA: TGTGCCAGCAGTGATTACGGTGCAACTAATGAAAAACTGTTTTTT
CDR3 length: 15
clone size: -
V gene: TRBV2
D gene: -
J gene: TRBJ1-4

CDR3 protein: CASSIRGGRSNQPQHF
CDR3 DNA: TGTGCCAGTAGTATAAGAGGGGGCAGGAGCAATCAGCCCCAGCATTTT
CDR3 length: 16
clone size: -
V gene: TRBV19
D gene: TRBD1
J gene: TRBJ1-5

CDR3 protein: CASSTGQGTEAFF
CDR3 DNA: TGTGCCAGCAGTACGGGACAGGGCACTGAAGCTTTCTTT
CDR3 length: 13
clone size: -
V gene: TRBV12-3/TRBV12-4
D gene: TRBD1
J gene: TRBJ1-1

CDR3 protein: CASSQERSPPYEQYF
CDR3 DNA: TGCGCCAGCAGCCAAGAAAGGAGTCCGCCCTACGAGCAGTACTTC
CDR3 length: 15
clone size: -
V gene: TRBV4-3
D gene: -
J gene: TRBJ2-7

CDR3 protein: CASSRTADTIYF
CDR3 DNA: TGTGCCAGCAGTCGAACAGCGGACACCATATATTTT
CDR3 length: 12
clone size: -
V gene: TRBV7-8
D gene: -
J gene: TRBJ1-3

CDR3 protein: CASSVRLF
CDR3 DNA: TGTGCCAGCAGCGTACGACTTTTT
CDR3 length: 8
clone size: -
V gene: TRBV9
D gene: -
J gene: TRBJ1-4

CDR3 protein: CASSPGGAANEKLFF
CDR3 DNA: TGTGCCAGCAGTCCCGGGGGGGCGGCTAATGAAAAACTGTTTTTT
CDR3 length: 15
clone size: -
V gene: TRBV6-6
D gene: -
J gene: TRBJ1-4

CDR3 protein: CASSYWDYLARSPYEQYF
CDR3 DNA: TGTGCCAGCAGTTATTGGGACTACCTAGCGAGGAGTCCCTACGAGCAGTACTTC
CDR3 length: 18
clone size: once
V gene: TRBV6-2/TRBV6-3
D gene: TRBD2
J gene: TRBJ2-7

CDR3 protein: CASSQLSGMNTEAFF
CDR3 DNA: TGCGCCAGCAGCCAATTGTCAGGGATGAACACTGAAGCTTTCTTT
CDR3 length: 15
clone size: -
V gene: TRBV4-1
D gene: -
J gene: TRBJ1-1

CDR3 protein: CASSQNWRLEEQFF
CDR3 DNA: TGCGCCAGCAGCCAGAACTGGCGGCTTGAAGAGCAGTTCTTC
CDR3 length: 14
clone size: -
V gene: TRBV4-1
D gene: -
J gene: TRBJ2-1

CDR3 protein: CARSLMRPHTEAFF
CDR3 DNA: TGTGCCAGAAGCCTAATGCGGCCTCACACTGAAGCTTTCTTT
CDR3 length: 14
clone size: -
V gene: TRBV5-3
D gene: -
J gene: TRBJ1-1

CDR3 protein: CASSVDEPGLGYEQYF
CDR3 DNA: TGTGCCAGCAGCGTTGACGAACCGGGACTGGGCTACGAGCAGTACTTC
CDR3 length: 16
clone size: -
V gene: TRBV9
D gene: -
J gene: TRBJ2-7

CDR3 protein: CATSGRAGGTGELFF
CDR3 DNA: TGTGCCACCAGTGGCCGGGCCGGCGGCACCGGGGAGCTGTTTTTT
CDR3 length: 15
clone size: -
V gene: TRBV24-1
D gene: -
J gene: TRBJ2-2

CDR3 protein: CAISFSRDSGNTIYF
CDR3 DNA: TGTGCCATCAGTTTCTCAAGGGACTCTGGAAACACCATATATTTT
CDR3 length: 15
clone size: -
V gene: TRBV10-3
D gene: -
J gene: TRBJ1-3

CDR3 protein: CASSYSQGLAKNIQYF
CDR3 DNA: TGTGCCAGCAGTTACTCGCAGGGACTAGCCAAAAACATTCAGTACTTC
CDR3 length: 16
clone size: once
V gene: TRBV6-5
D gene: -
J gene: TRBJ2-4

CDR3 protein: CASSQSTGIRIYKEGYTF
CDR3 DNA: TGCGCCAGCAGCCAGTCAACCGGGATCCGCATCTATAAAGAAGGCTACACCTTC
CDR3 length: 18
clone size: -
V gene: TRBV4-1
D gene: -
J gene: TRBJ1-2

CDR3 protein: CASSSGTGFSTNEKLFF
CDR3 DNA: TGTGCCAGCAGTTCGGGGACAGGGTTCTCAACTAATGAAAAACTGTTTTTT
CDR3 length: 17
clone size: -
V gene: TRBV27
D gene: TRBD1
J gene: TRBJ1-4

CDR3 protein: CASSLAGTGMGEQYF
CDR3 DNA: TGTGCCAGCAGCTTAGCGGGGACAGGGATGGGCGAGCAGTACTTC
CDR3 length: 15
clone size: -
V gene: TRBV11-2
D gene: TRBD1
J gene: TRBJ2-7

CDR3 protein: CATSDPLAGDQPQHF
CDR3 DNA: TGTGCCACCAGTGATCCGCTGGCCGGGGATCAGCCCCAGCATTTT
CDR3 length: 15
clone size: -
V gene: TRBV24-1
D gene: -
J gene: TRBJ1-5

CDR3 protein: CASSVDRNYGYTF
CDR3 DNA: TGTGCCAGCAGCGTCGACAGGAACTATGGCTACACCTTC
CDR3 length: 13
clone size: once
V gene: TRBV2
D gene: -
J gene: TRBJ1-2

CDR3 protein: CASSQDLDGYQPQHF
CDR3 DNA: TGTGCCAGCAGCCAAGACTTGGACGGCTATCAGCCCCAGCATTTT
CDR3 length: 15
clone size: few
V gene: TRBV4-2
D gene: -
J gene: TRBJ1-5

CDR3 protein: CASSSGQGGTGELFF
CDR3 DNA: TGTGCCAGCAGCTCGGGACAGGGCGGCACCGGGGAGCTGTTTTTT
CDR3 length: 15
clone size: -
V gene: TRBV7-3
D gene: TRBD1
J gene: TRBJ2-2

CDR3 protein: CASSFFSSYNEQFF
CDR3 DNA: TGTGCCAGCAGTTTTTTTAGCTCCTACAATGAGCAGTTCTTC
CDR3 length: 14
clone size: -
V gene: TRBV25-1
D gene: -
J gene: TRBJ2-1